In this sample, the clone carrying this T cell receptor beta chain turned up many times. Time point: newly diagnosed GD, antithyroid drugs for less than 3 months. PBMC RNA was the source of the TCR library. This CDR3 region has 16 residues. Germline CDR1 and CDR2: MNHEY and SMNVEV (reference sequence). The V gene lost 7 bases and the J gene lost 6 bases, with 24 bases spanning the gap. These data are taken from a study of regulatory T cells in long-lasting Graves disease. In building TCR beta libraries, iRepertoire HTBI primers were used together with Arm-PCR of CDR3 regions. TCRdb reanalysed the multiplex PCR reads using MiXCR and keeps one entry per CDR3 protein. The sample gives 350,000 to 550,000 distinct CDR3 sequences, about 15% of which show up once; roughly 17% is in the top ten. These data were also filed under a second study, of T cells in Graves' hyperthyroidism and ophthalmopathy.

The chain couples TRBV27 to TRBJ1-2; D possibly corresponds to TRBD1 (6 bases). This specimen consisted of peripheral blood mononuclear cells (PBMCs), obtained at new diagnosis, from a patient treated with antithyroid drugs. The sequence was collected from a woman under 40 with Graves disease. CDR3 DNA sequence: TGTGCCAGCATCCCCCCTAGGGGGGGGCGCGTCGATGGCTACACCTTC. It yields the protein CASIPPRGGRVDGYTF.